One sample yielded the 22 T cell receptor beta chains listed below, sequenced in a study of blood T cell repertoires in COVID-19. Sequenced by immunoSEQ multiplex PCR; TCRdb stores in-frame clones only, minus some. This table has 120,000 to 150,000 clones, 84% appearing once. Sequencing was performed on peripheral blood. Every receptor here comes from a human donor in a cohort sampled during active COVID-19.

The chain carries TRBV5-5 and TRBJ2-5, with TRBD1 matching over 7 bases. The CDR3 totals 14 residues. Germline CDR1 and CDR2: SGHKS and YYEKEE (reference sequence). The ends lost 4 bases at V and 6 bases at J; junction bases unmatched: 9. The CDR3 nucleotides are TGTGCCAGCAGCCCTCGGACAGGCGTAAAGACCCAGTACTTC. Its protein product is CASSPRTGVKTQYF. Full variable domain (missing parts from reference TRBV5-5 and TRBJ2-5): DAGVTQSPTHLIKTRGQQVTLRCSPISGHKSVSWYQQVLGQGPQFIFQYYEKEERGRGNFPDRFSARQFPNYSSELNVNALLLGDSALYLCASSPRTGVKTQYFGPGTRLLVL.

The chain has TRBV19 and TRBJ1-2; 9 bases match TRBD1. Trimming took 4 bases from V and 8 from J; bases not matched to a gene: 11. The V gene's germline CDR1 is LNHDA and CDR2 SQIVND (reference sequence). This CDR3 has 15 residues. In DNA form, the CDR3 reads TGTGCCAGTAGTACCGTGACAGGGGGAGAAGGAGGCTACACCTTC. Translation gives CASSTVTGGEGGYTF.

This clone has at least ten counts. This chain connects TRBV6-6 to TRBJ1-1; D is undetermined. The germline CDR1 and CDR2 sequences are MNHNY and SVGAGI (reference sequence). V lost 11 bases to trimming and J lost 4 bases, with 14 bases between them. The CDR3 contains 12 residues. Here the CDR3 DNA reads TGTGCCGTATCTCCCGGTGGCACTGAAGCTTTCTTT. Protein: CAVSPGGTEAFF.

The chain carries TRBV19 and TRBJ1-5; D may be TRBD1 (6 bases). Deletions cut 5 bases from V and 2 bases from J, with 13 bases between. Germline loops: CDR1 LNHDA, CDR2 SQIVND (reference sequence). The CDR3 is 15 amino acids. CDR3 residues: CASSDTGLGNQPQHF. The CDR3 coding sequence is TGTGCCAGTAGTGACACAGGGCTGGGCAATCAGCCCCAGCATTTT.

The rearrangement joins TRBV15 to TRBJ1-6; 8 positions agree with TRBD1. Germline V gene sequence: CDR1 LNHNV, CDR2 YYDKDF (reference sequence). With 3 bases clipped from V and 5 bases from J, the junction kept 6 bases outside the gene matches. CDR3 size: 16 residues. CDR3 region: CATSRGQAVNNSPLHF. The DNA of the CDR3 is TGTGCCACCAGCAGGGGACAGGCGGTGAATAATTCACCCCTCCACTTT.

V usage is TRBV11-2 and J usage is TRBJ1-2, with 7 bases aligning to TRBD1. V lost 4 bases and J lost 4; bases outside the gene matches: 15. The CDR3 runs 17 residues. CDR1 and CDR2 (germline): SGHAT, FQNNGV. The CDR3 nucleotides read TGTGCCAGCAGCTCTACCAGGGGGGTCAGGGGTCCCTATGGCTACACCTTC. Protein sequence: CASSSTRGVRGPYGYTF.

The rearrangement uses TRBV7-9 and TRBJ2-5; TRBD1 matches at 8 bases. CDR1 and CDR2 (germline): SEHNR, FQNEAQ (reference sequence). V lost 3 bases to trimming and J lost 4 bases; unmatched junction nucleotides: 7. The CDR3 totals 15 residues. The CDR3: CASSFEGDRGETQYF. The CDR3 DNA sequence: TGTGCCAGCAGCTTCGAAGGAGACAGGGGAGAGACCCAGTACTTC.

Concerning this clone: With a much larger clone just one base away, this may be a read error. Here the CDR3 DNA reads TGTGCCAACAGTGAAGTTTCACTAGCGGGAGTACGGAATGAGCAGTTCTTC. Residues: CANSEVSLAGVRNEQFF. The chain recombines TRBV2 with TRBJ2-1; TRBD2 matches 11 bases. Germline CDR1 and CDR2: SNHLY and FYNNEI. There are 17 residues in the CDR3.

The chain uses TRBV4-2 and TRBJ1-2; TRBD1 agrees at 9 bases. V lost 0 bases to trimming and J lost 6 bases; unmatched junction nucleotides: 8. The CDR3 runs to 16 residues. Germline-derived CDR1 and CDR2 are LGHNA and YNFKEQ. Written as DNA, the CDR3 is TGTGCCAGCAGCCAAGACCTCCGGGACAGGGTAAATGGCTACACCTTC. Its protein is CASSQDLRDRVNGYTF.

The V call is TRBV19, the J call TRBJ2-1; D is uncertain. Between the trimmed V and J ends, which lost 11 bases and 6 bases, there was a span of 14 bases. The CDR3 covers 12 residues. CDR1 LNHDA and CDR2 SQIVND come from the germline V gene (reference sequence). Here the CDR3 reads CAPSKRPNEQFF. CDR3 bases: TGTGCCCCCAGTAAACGTCCCAATGAGCAGTTCTTC.

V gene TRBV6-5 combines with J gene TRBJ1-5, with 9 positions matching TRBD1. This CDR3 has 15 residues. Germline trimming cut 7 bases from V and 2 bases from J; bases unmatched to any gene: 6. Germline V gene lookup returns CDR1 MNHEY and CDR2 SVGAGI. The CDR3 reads CASISTGGGNQPQHF. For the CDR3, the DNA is TGTGCCAGCATTTCGACAGGGGGTGGCAATCAGCCCCAGCATTTT.

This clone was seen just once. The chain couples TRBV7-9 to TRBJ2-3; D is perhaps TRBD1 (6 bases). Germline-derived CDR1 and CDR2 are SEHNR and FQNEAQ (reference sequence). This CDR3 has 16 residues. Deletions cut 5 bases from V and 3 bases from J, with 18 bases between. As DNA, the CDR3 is TGTGCCAGCAGCCACCGACAGGCGAGGCGGACAGATACGCAGTATTTT. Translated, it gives CASSHRQARRTDTQYF.

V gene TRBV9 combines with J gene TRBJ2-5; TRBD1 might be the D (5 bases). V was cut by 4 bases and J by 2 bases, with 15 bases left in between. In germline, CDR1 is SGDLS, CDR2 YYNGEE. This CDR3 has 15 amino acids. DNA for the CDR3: TGTGCCAGCAGCCCAAAGGCCGACAGACAAGAGACCCAGTACTTC. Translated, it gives CASSPKADRQETQYF.

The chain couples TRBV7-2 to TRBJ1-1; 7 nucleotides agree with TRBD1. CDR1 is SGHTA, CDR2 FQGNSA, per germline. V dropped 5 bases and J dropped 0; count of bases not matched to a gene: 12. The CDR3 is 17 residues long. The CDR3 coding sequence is TGTGCCAGCAGCCCAGGGGGGAACGTGCGGGTGAACACTGAAGCTTTCTTT. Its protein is CASSPGGNVRVNTEAFF. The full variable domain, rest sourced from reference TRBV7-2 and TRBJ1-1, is GAGVSQSPSNKVTEKGKDVELRCDPISGHTALYWYRQSLGQGLEFLIYFQGNSAPDKSGLPSDRFSAERTGGSVSTLTIQRTQQEDSAVYLCASSPGGNVRVNTEAFFGQGTRLTVV.

The CDR3 sequence: CASSHYAGSMNTEAFF. The CDR3 region has the DNA TGTGCCAGCAGCCACTATGCAGGGTCCATGAACACTGAAGCTTTCTTT. This rearrangement joins TRBV14 to TRBJ1-1, with D perhaps matching TRBD1 (5 bases). The V gene lost 3 bases and the J gene lost 0 bases, with 14 bases spanning the gap. Per the germline V gene, CDR1 is SGHDN and CDR2 is FVKESK. There are 16 residues in the CDR3.

The CDR3 bases are TGTGCCAGCAGTGAAGCTCGCCCGGGAACGACTGAAGCTTTCTTT. Encoded protein: CASSEARPGTTEAFF. V gene TRBV2 combines with J gene TRBJ1-1; the D is unclear. Germline CDR1 reads SNHLY; CDR2 reads FYNNEI. The CDR3 spans 15 residues. V lost 0 bases to trimming and J lost 5 bases, with 13 bases between them.

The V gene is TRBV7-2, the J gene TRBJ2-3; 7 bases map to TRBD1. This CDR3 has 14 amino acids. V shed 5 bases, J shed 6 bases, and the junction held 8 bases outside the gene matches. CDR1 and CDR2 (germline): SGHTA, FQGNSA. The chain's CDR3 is CASSPRQGWDTQYF. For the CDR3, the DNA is TGTGCCAGCAGCCCACGACAGGGTTGGGATACGCAGTATTTT.

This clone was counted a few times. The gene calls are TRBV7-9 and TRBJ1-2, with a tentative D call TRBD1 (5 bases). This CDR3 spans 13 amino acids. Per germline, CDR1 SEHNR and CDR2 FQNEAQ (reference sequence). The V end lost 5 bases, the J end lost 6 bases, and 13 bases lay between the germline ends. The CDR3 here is CASSPGQPDGYTF. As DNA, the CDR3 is TGTGCCAGCAGCCCCGGACAACCGGATGGCTACACCTTC.

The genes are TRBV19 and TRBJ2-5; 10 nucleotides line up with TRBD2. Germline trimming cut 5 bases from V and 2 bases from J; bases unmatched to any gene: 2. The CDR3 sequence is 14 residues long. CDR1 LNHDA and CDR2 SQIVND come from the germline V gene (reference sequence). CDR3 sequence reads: CASSPAGGQETQYF. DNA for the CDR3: TGTGCCAGTAGTCCAGCGGGGGGGCAAGAGACCCAGTACTTC.

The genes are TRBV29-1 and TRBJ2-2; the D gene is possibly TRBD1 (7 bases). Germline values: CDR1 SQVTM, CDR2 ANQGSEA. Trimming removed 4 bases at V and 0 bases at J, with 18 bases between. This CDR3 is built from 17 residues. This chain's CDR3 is CSVGGALTGSNTGELFF. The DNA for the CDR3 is TGCAGCGTTGGGGGGGCCTTGACAGGGTCGAACACCGGGGAGCTGTTTTTT.

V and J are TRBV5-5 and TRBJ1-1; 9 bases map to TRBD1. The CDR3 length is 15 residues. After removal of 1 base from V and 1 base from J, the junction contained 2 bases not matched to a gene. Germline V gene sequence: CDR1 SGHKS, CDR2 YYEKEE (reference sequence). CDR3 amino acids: CASSLQGQGNTEAFF. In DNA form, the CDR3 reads TGTGCCAGCAGCTTGCAGGGACAGGGGAACACTGAAGCTTTCTTT.

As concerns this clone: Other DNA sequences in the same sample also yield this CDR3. CDR3 loop: CASSPRSRAGDYEQYV. The CDR3 DNA follows: TGCGCCAGCAGCCCCCGGAGTAGGGCGGGGGACTACGAGCAGTACGTC. J is TRBJ2-7 and V is TRBV5-1; TRBD2 matches at 7 bases. This CDR3 contains 16 residues. V was clipped by 4 bases and J by 3 bases; unmatched bases: 13. Germline CDR1 and CDR2: SGHRS and YFSETQ.